This is a list of T cell receptor beta chains from one sample in a study of blood T cell repertoires in COVID-19. Assay: immunoSEQ multiplex PCR; the TCRdb copy retains only in-frame clones and omits some. The sample shows approximately 220,000 clones, less than 90% of them seen only once. The sample consisted of PBMCs or T cells enriched from blood (not recorded which). The receptors here all came from a woman under 40 who had been exposed to COVID-19. CDR3s include the opening cysteine and the closing phenylalanine or tryptophan. The order of the fields is clone size, J gene, D gene, V gene, CDR3 DNA, CDR3 protein. D genes are given only for firm matches. Size tells how often a clone was seen (once, few, many) or the class of an expanded clone, and some rows leave it out.

clone size: NA; J gene: TRBJ2-1; D gene: TRBD1; V gene: TRBV14; CDR3 DNA: TGTGCCAGCAGCCCACCGGGACAGGGGTTGAGTGAGCAGTTCTTC; CDR3 protein: CASSPPGQGLSEQFF
clone size: NA; J gene: TRBJ1-1; D gene: NA; V gene: TRBV7-8; CDR3 DNA: TGTGCCAGCAGCAACGGGGGGAGGACTGAAGCTTTCTTT; CDR3 protein: CASSNGGRTEAFF
clone size: NA; J gene: TRBJ1-1; D gene: TRBD1; V gene: TRBV5-4; CDR3 DNA: TGTGCCAGCAGCCCTCGGGACAGGGGACTGAACACTGAAGCTTTCTTT; CDR3 protein: CASSPRDRGLNTEAFF
clone size: NA; J gene: TRBJ1-5; D gene: NA; V gene: TRBV7-9; CDR3 DNA: TGTGCCAGCAGCGGGGGGAGTCTAGCTGGTAATCAGCCCCAGCATTTT; CDR3 protein: CASSGGSLAGNQPQHF
clone size: few; J gene: TRBJ2-7; D gene: TRBD2; V gene: TRBV19; CDR3 DNA: TGTGCCAGTAGCCGCTCCCTCGCGGGAGGGACCTACGAGCAGTACTTC; CDR3 protein: CASSRSLAGGTYEQYF
clone size: NA; J gene: TRBJ1-2; D gene: TRBD1; V gene: TRBV7-9; CDR3 DNA: TGTGCCAGCAGCGCAGGGACAGCTAACTATGGCTACACCTTC; CDR3 protein: CASSAGTANYGYTF
clone size: NA; J gene: TRBJ2-7; D gene: TRBD2; V gene: TRBV2; CDR3 DNA: TGTGCCAGCAGGACTGAGCGGGGGCTAACCTACGAGCAGTACTTC; CDR3 protein: CASRTERGLTYEQYF
clone size: NA; J gene: TRBJ1-4; D gene: NA; V gene: TRBV7-9; CDR3 DNA: TGTGCCAGCAGCCCACAGGCTACGCCCGATGAAAAACTGTTTTTT; CDR3 protein: CASSPQATPDEKLFF
clone size: NA; J gene: TRBJ2-1; D gene: TRBD2; V gene: TRBV11-3; CDR3 DNA: TGTGCCAACAGCCCAGCCCCTAGCGGGGCCTACAATGAGCAGTTCTTC; CDR3 protein: CANSPAPSGAYNEQFF
clone size: NA; J gene: TRBJ1-2; D gene: NA; V gene: TRBV6-2/TRBV6-3; CDR3 DNA: TGTGCCAGCAGTTACGACCCGAGGAGCTATGGCTACACCTTC; CDR3 protein: CASSYDPRSYGYTF
clone size: once; J gene: TRBJ1-1; D gene: NA; V gene: TRBV19; CDR3 DNA: TGTGCCAGTAGGCGAACCACTGAAGCTTTCTTT; CDR3 protein: CASRRTTEAFF
clone size: once; J gene: TRBJ2-2; D gene: NA; V gene: TRBV3-1/TRBV3-2; CDR3 DNA: TGTGCCAGCAGCCAAGAGTTGACAGTGAACACCGGGGAGCTGTTTTTT; CDR3 protein: CASSQELTVNTGELFF
clone size: NA; J gene: TRBJ2-2; D gene: NA; V gene: TRBV5-1; CDR3 DNA: TGCGCCAGCAGCTTGGCTACGACACCGAACACCGGGGAGCTGTTTTTT; CDR3 protein: CASSLATTPNTGELFF